This T cell receptor beta chain was sequenced for a study of CD8 T cells in ankylosing spondylitis. There are 14 residues in the CDR3. Germline values: CDR1 SGHRS, CDR2 YFSETQ. Deletions cut 4 bases from V and 6 bases from J, with 15 bases between. TCRdb independently ran MiXCR on the 5' RACE reads; one entry per CDR3 protein. The data hold around 250,000 distinct CDR3 sequences, with about 11% observed a single time. This clonotype was counted many times. V gene TRBV5-1 combines with J gene TRBJ2-3, with D perhaps assigned TRBD1 or TRBD2 (6 bases each). This TCR came from a male donor with ankylosing spondylitis or in good health (not recorded which). Specimen: blood, either unsorted or a sorted T cell fraction (not recorded which). The CDR3 protein is CASSRSGGRDTQYF. CDR3 DNA sequence: TGCGCCAGCAGCCGCTCCGGGGGCAGGGATACGCAGTATTTT.